A single count supports the clone carrying this T cell receptor (beta chain). Its matching antigen is unknown. The V and J ends lost 10 bases and 2 bases respectively, with 18 bases between them. The CDR3 consists of 14 residues. Looked up from germline, CDR1 is SGHRS and CDR2 is YFSETQ. The data are from a study of PD-L1 blockade in urothelial cancer. Study background: Blood yielded a median of approximately 150,000 T cells per sample. Study findings and constraints: At 3 weeks on treatment, tumor-associated clones expanded more with durable benefit. Below-median pretreatment blood TCR clonality predicted better survival.

Documented time point: peripheral blood 6 weeks after treatment start. Generated by immunoSEQ multiplex PCR, the TCRdb table keeps only in-frame clones and is missing some. The data show around 93,000 clones, around 78% seen once. The sequenced sample was PBMCs, obtained around atezolizumab (anti-PD-L1) treatment. V is TRBV5-1 and J is TRBJ2-5; D possibly corresponds to TRBD1 (7 bases). This clonotype was obtained from a man aged 70 or older with urothelial cancer. CDR3 amino acids: CASGAGQSQETQYF. CDR3 nucleotides: TGCGCCTCCGGGGCGGGACAGTCTCAAGAGACCCAGTACTTC. Based on the CDR3 plus reference TRBV5-1 and TRBJ2-5, the full variable domain is KAGVTQTPRYLIKTRGQQVTLSCSPISGHRSVSWYQQTPGQGLQFLFEYFSETQRNKGNFPGRFSGRQFSNSRSEMNVSTLELGDSALYLCASGAGQSQETQYFGPGTRLLVL.